This is a list of T cell receptor beta chains from one sample in a study of T-cell reconstitution after alpha-beta-depleted transplantation in children. TCRdb reprocessed the PCR reads with MiXCR, giving one entry per CDR3 protein. This table holds some 110,000 distinct CDR3 sequences, about a tenth found once. The specimen was PBMCs, collected before TCRalphabeta/CD19-depleted stem cell transplant. These receptor sequences come from a boy aged 2 to 10 with acute lymphoblastic leukemia, due to receive a stem cell transplant. CDR3s include the opening cysteine and the closing phenylalanine or tryptophan. Fields, in order: V gene, CDR3 protein.

TRBV7-6 | CASSLGTGGSWAYEQYF
TRBV4-1 | CASSQEYGNQPQHF
TRBV20-1 | CSARSPSGDEQFF
TRBV2 | CASSERELETQYF
TRBV6-4 | CASSGTSGSDEQFF
TRBV20-1 | CSARALGQGTYGYTF
TRBV27 | CASSRGLSSYNEQFF
TRBV7-2 | CASSLVAGGWEETQYF
TRBV25-1 | CASSPRQGADNQPQHF
TRBV25-1 | CASSGAGGNGEQFF
TRBV19 | CASSARTEIKNIQYF
TRBV20-1 | CSASVSYGYTF
TRBV5-1 | CASSLILAGGFGDNEQFF
TRBV11-2 | CASSPGVYWDEQFF
TRBV11-2 | CASSRDRLNPDTQYF
TRBV27 | CASSWDRDDTEAFF
TRBV5-1 | CASSLDSTGTNNIQYF
TRBV27 | CASRLQGTPPYGYTF
TRBV7-9 | CASSPYTGELFF
TRBV7-2 | CASSSGKFTEAFF
TRBV28 | CASSFGPPKALHF
TRBV9 | CASSGDLSSPQTGEQYF
TRBV11-2 | CASSSIRTSGRRGNIQYF
TRBV9 | CASSREGGSTDTQYF
TRBV5-6 | CASSPRTGDTQYF
TRBV6-6 | CASIRRGRGYGYTF
TRBV7-2 | CASSLGGRRYNEQFF
TRBV10-3 | CAIEAGGTTDTQYF
TRBV5-1 | CASSSGQPSNYGYTF
TRBV14 | CASSVRSQLAEQYF
TRBV21-1 | CASSKRGPAGVEAFF